Each of the 11 T cell receptor beta chains below was sequenced from the same sample in a study of siplizumab effects on memory and regulatory T cells. The data were produced by immunoSEQ multiplex PCR, yet TCRdb's version contains in-frame clones alone and is incomplete. The sample comprises tens of thousands of clones, 95% to 97% of which are singletons, and around 0.6% rests with the top ten. Material for sequencing was naive CD4+ T cells sorted from blood. The receptors originated from a human donor in good health.

The DNA for the CDR3 is TGTGCCAGCAGCCAAGATCTCGGCCAGTCTAATGAAAAACTGTTTTTT. This encodes CASSQDLGQSNEKLFF. This chain links TRBV4-2 with TRBJ1-4; D is unclear. The CDR3 length is 16 residues. Trimming took 0 bases from V and 3 from J, leaving 11 bases between them. The germline V gene encodes CDR1 LGHNA and CDR2 YNFKEQ.

The CDR3 bases are TGTGCCAGTAGTATGGTGGGTAGTGAGCAGTTCTTC. Residues: CASSMVGSEQFF. The chain uses TRBV19 and TRBJ2-1; no clear D gene. Deletions cut 3 bases from V and 9 bases from J, with 9 bases between. Germline V gene data show CDR1 as LNHDA and CDR2 as SQIVND (reference sequence). There are 12 residues in the CDR3.

The chain uses TRBV11-3 and TRBJ2-2; D gene unclear. Trimming cost V 3 bases and J 5 bases, with 7 bases left between them. The CDR3 loop spans 13 amino acids. Per germline, CDR1 SGHNT and CDR2 YENEEA. CDR3 sequence: CASSLVATGELFF. The CDR3 DNA reads as TGTGCCAGCAGCTTGGTGGCGACCGGGGAGCTGTTTTTT.

The chain employs TRBV27 and TRBJ2-5; possibly TRBD2 for D (6 bases). The V and J ends lost 3 bases and 5 bases respectively, with 10 bases between them. The CDR3 extends over 13 amino acids. The germline V gene encodes CDR1 MNHEY and CDR2 SMNVEV (reference sequence). The CDR3 loop reads CASSFSGVETQYF. The CDR3 coding sequence is TGTGCCAGCAGTTTCTCGGGAGTGGAGACCCAGTACTTC.

V and J are TRBV7-3 and TRBJ2-3; the match to TRBD2 covers 13 bases. V was pared by 1 base and J by 3 bases, with 7 bases of the junction left unmatched. The CDR3 sequence is 18 residues long. CDR1 is SGHTA and CDR2 is FQGTGA in the germline V gene. CDR3 residues: CASSLIRTSGRNTDTQYF. Here the CDR3 DNA reads TGTGCCAGCAGCTTAATTCGGACTAGCGGGAGAAATACAGATACGCAGTATTTT. Full variable domain (remainder filled in from reference TRBV7-3 and TRBJ2-3): GAGVSQTPSNKVTEKGKYVELRCDPISGHTALYWYRQSLGQGPEFLIYFQGTGAADDSGLPNDRFFAVRPEGSVSTLKIQRTERGDSAVYLCASSLIRTSGRNTDTQYFGPGTRLTVL.

This rearrangement joins TRBV27 to TRBJ2-7; 7 bases map to TRBD2. The CDR3 has 14 amino acids. Germline assignment: CDR1 MNHEY and CDR2 SMNVEV (reference sequence). V gave up 2 bases and J gave up 0 bases; unmatched junction bases: 1. CDR3 in DNA: TGTGCCAGCAGTTTAGGCGGGAGCTCCTACGAGCAGTACTTC. Its protein product is CASSLGGSSYEQYF.

The V gene is TRBV7-9, the J gene TRBJ1-3, with TRBD1 as a possible D gene (5 bases). Germline-derived CDR1 and CDR2 are SEHNR and FQNEAQ (reference sequence). Trimming shortened V by 3 bases and J by 4 bases, and 13 bases separated the two germline ends. CDR3 size: 15 residues. The CDR3 loop reads CASSLGGEAGNTIYF. CDR3 sequence (DNA): TGTGCCAGCAGCTTGGGAGGGGAGGCCGGAAACACCATATATTTT.

The chain recombines TRBV30 with TRBJ1-5; D is unresolved. CDR1 is GTSNPN and CDR2 is SVGIG in the germline V gene (reference sequence). V shed 2 bases and J shed 1 base, with 18 bases lying between them. The CDR3 covers 17 residues. In nucleotides, the CDR3 is TGTGCCTGGAGTCGACCTTCACACGTGAGGAGCAATCAGCCCCAGCATTTT. This translates into CAWSRPSHVRSNQPQHF.

V gene TRBV2 combines with J gene TRBJ2-5, with unresolved D. With 1 base removed from V and 2 bases from J, the gap between germline ends came to 8 bases. The germline V gene encodes CDR1 SNHLY and CDR2 FYNNEI. The CDR3 totals 14 residues. The CDR3 is CASSEGASQETQYF. CDR3 bases: TGTGCCAGCAGTGAAGGGGCTAGTCAAGAGACCCAGTACTTC.

This clone was found once. V is TRBV18 and J is TRBJ1-3; maybe TRBD1 (6 bases). The CDR3 totals 16 residues. V gave up 5 bases and J gave up 0 bases, with 14 bases separating them. Germline V gene sequence: CDR1 KGHSH, CDR2 LQKENI. CDR3 region: CASSRGVGRSGNTIYF. The CDR3 region has the DNA TGTGCCAGCTCAAGGGGGGTTGGCCGCTCTGGAAACACCATATATTTT.

The chain is built from TRBV7-3 and TRBJ2-3, with TRBD1 matching 9 bases. This CDR3 contains 14 residues. CDR1 and CDR2 (germline): SGHTA, FQGTGA. V shed 5 bases, J shed 3 bases, and the junction held 3 bases outside the gene matches. CDR3 sequence (DNA): TGTGCCAGCAGCCACAGGGGGCAGACAGATACGCAGTATTTT. This encodes CASSHRGQTDTQYF.